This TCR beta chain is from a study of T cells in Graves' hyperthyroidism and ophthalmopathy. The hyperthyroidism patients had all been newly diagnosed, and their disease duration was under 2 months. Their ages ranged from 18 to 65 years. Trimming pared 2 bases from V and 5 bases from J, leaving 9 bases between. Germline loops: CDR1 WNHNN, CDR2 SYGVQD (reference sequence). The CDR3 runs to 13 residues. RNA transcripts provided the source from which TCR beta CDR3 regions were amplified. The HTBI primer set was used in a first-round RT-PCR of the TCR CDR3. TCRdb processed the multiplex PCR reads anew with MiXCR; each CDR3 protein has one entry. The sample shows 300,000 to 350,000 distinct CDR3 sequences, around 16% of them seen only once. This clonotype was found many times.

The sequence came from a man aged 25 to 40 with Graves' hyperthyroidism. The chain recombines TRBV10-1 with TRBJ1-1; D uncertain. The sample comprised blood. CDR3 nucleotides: TGCGCCAGCAGTGAGACCCCTGTAACTGAAGCTTTCTTT. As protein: CASSETPVTEAFF.